These 5 T cell receptor beta chains came from one sample sequenced in a study of cytomegalovirus exposure and HLA in healthy donors. Here immunoSEQ multiplex PCR was the method, and the copy in TCRdb shows in-frame clones only, minus some. The sample has 70,000 to 75,000 clones, about 95% seen once. The sample was PBMCs. The receptors were sampled from a woman aged 18-30 years in good health and CMV-seronegative.

This chain connects TRBV10-2 to TRBJ2-3; 7 nucleotides align to TRBD2. The CDR3 covers 15 residues. Germline V gene sequence: CDR1 WSHSY, CDR2 SAAADI. The J segment lost 4 bases and the V segment lost 2 bases, leaving 6 bases of the junction unmatched. This chain's CDR3 is CASSEAPAGADTQYF. CDR3 DNA sequence: TGCGCCAGCAGTGAGGCGCCGGCGGGAGCAGATACGCAGTATTTT.

V and J are TRBV27 and TRBJ2-5, with D tentatively TRBD2 (5 bases). Deletions cut 6 bases from V and 1 base from J, with 15 bases between. The CDR3 has 15 residues. Germline assignment: CDR1 MNHEY and CDR2 SMNVEV (reference sequence). CDR3 protein: CASSLEGRGQETQYF. The CDR3 DNA reads as TGTGCCAGCAGCCTCGAGGGCAGAGGCCAAGAGACCCAGTACTTC.

This clone turned up a few times. The CDR3 loop reads CASRPSGGSYNEQFF. In nucleotides, the CDR3 is TGTGCCAGCAGGCCTAGCGGGGGCTCCTACAATGAGCAGTTCTTC. The rearrangement links TRBV2 to TRBJ2-1; TRBD2 agrees at 10 bases. Germline CDR1 SNHLY, CDR2 FYNNEI. The CDR3 has 15 amino acids. V gave up 6 bases and J gave up 0 bases; unmatched junction bases: 2.

The chain links TRBV28 to TRBJ2-1; 9 bases map to TRBD2. V shed 1 base, J shed 8 bases, and the junction held 6 bases outside the gene matches. From germline, CDR1 is MDHEN and CDR2 SYDVKM. The CDR3 has 15 residues. The CDR3 DNA is TGTGCCAGCAGTTTATTCGGACTAGCGTCGGATGAGCAGTTCTTC. Translated, it gives CASSLFGLASDEQFF.

The chain carries TRBV7-9 and TRBJ2-7, with 8 nucleotides matching TRBD1. CDR1 is SEHNR, CDR2 FQNEAQ, per germline (reference sequence). The CDR3 consists of 14 residues. Unmatched junction bases numbered 1, after V lost 1 base and J lost 2 bases. CDR3 nucleotides: TGTGCCAGCAGCTTAGGACAGGGGACCTACGAGCAGTACTTC. Its translation: CASSLGQGTYEQYF. Variable domain in full (rest from reference TRBV7-9 and TRBJ2-7): DTGVSQNPRHKITKRGQNVTFRCDPISEHNRLYWYRQTLGQGPEFLTYFQNEAQLEKSRLLSDRFSAERPKGSFSTLEIQRTEQGDSAMYLCASSLGQGTYEQYFGPGTRLTVT.